This TCR beta chain comes out of a study of T cells in Graves' hyperthyroidism and ophthalmopathy (dated by TCRdb to about 2019). Notes on the research overall: Peripheral blood samples were taken at the time of initial diagnosis, prior to any treatment. To identify TCR V-J signatures that set the groups apart, the researchers used a discovery cohort of 100 patients, made up of under 50 with Graves' ophthalmopathy and about 55 with stable Graves' hyperthyroidism. Prospective prediction of ophthalmopathy was tested in an independent validation cohort consisting of 18 to 20 hyperthyroidism patients and around 16 patients who later progressed to ophthalmopathy. The roughly 100 discovery patients were randomly split 7:3 into training and test sets. In addition, the study compared T-cell repertoires in thyroid tissue and in blood from about six Graves' hyperthyroidism patients. Following sampling, methimazole starting at 30 mg daily was given to hyperthyroidism patients, and high-dose intravenous methylprednisolone was given to ophthalmopathy patients. The paper describes TCR Vbeta CDR3 sequencing of 135 peripheral blood samples, made up of some 40 ophthalmopathy patients, 70 to 75 hyperthyroidism patients and roughly 17 progressor patients.

TCR beta CDR3 regions were amplified from RNA transcripts. For the first round of RT-PCR on the TCR CDR3, the HTBI primer set was used together with the Qiagen OneStep RT-PCR kit. Libraries were constructed in a second round of multiplex PCR, after which size selection and purification were carried out. Sequencing of the libraries was done on an Illumina HiSeq2000 using paired-end 100 bp reads. Turning to the authors' computational methods: SOAPnuke was used to process the raw data, throwing out any read that contained adapters or uncalled bases, had a mean Phred below 15, or lacked an exact constant-primer or identifier match. COPE v1.2.5 was used to merge high-quality paired reads, and clonotypes were defined as unique nucleotide sequences. MiTCR v1.1 was used to align the clonotypes against IMGT TRBV, TRBD and TRBJ reference segments. Only V-J combinations with frequency above 0.0001, covering roughly 99% of repertoires, were analysed. A TCS score was defined as the ratio between F50 (clonal expansion) and ExV (chaos), using BLOSUM62-based TCRdist between CDR3 peptides within each V-J. Welch's t-statistics and random forest reduced fewer than 550 V-J features to roughly 13, which were used in a naive Bayes classifier (R e1071). TCRdb reanalyzed the raw reads on its own, using fastp at Q25 for trimming and MiXCR for clone calling, and kept in-frame beta chains. CDR3 protein sequences are deduplicated, and each keeps its most common genes and DNA. The V and J calls shown here were made by TCRdb, not taken from the authors' results. The sample table shows a few hundred thousand distinct CDR3 sequences, and 15% to 17% are seen once. Jointly, the top ten make up 7.3% of the sample.

There are 15 amino acids in the CDR3, from cysteine to phenylalanine inclusive. The DNA shown is the 45-base CDR3, in frame from base 1. The germline V gene gives CDR1 as KGHSH and CDR2 as LQKENI. V and J are trimmed by 4 bases and 4 bases, and the gene matches miss 9 bases of the junction. Study-level results and caveats: No statistical method was used to fix the sample size in advance, and group allocation was not hidden from the investigators. Blood samples also contained most of the expanded thyroid clonotypes (frequency above 0.001), which suggests that blood repertoires may reflect thyroid immune responses. A model built on a 13 V-J signature distinguished ophthalmopathy from stable hyperthyroidism, reaching approximately 89% sensitivity and approximately 81% specificity in cross-validation and 80%/75% in testing. In validation, the model predicted progression to ophthalmopathy a median of about 5.9 months before onset, with roughly 71% sensitivity and 72.22% specificity.

A patient counted as having stable Graves' hyperthyroidism if no progression to ophthalmopathy occurred over 18 months of follow-up. Hyperthyroidism patients were newly diagnosed, had a disease duration of under 2 months, and were aged 18 to 65 years. Any patient with an uncontrolled infection, another autoimmune disease, pregnancy or lactation was excluded. Clinical symptoms, serum thyroxine and TRAb, thyroid ultrasound, and orbital computed tomography formed the basis for the diagnoses. Ficoll-Paque density gradient centrifugation was used to isolate PBMCs from approximately 10 ml of fresh peripheral blood. Trizol reagent was used to extract total RNA, and RNA quality was then checked on an Agilent 2100 Bioanalyzer. This clonotype was found a few times. It lacks a known antigen. No much larger clone is present one base from it, and per-base qualities are unavailable.

What was sequenced was blood. The chain uses TRBV18 and TRBJ1-1; a stretch of 7 junction bases matches TRBD1. The clonotype originates from a woman in her 30s with Graves' hyperthyroidism. The CDR3 amino acid sequence is: CASSQGTGTVTEAFF. The nucleotide sequence reads TGTGCCAGCTCACAAGGGACCGGGACAGTCACTGAAGCTTTCTTT.